Shown below are 15 T cell receptor beta chains from a single sample sequenced in a study of shared clonotypes between healthy human individuals. Only in-frame clones appear in the TCRdb table, and some are missing; sequencing was by immunoSEQ multiplex PCR. The data hold some 2 million clones, with 95% observed a single time. Sequencing used naive CD4+ T cells sorted from blood. The subset was: CD45RA+ positively selected. The receptors come from a young man in good health.

This clone was seen once. CDR3 sequence: CASSSLGGGETQYF. CDR3 bases: TGTGCCAGCAGTTCCCTAGGGGGTGGCGAGACCCAGTACTTC. This chain connects TRBV6-5 to TRBJ2-5, with D perhaps TRBD1 (6 bases). CDR1 and CDR2 from the germline V gene are MNHEY and SVGAGI. Trimming took 4 bases from V and 5 from J, leaving 14 bases between them. CDR3 size: 14 residues.

The chain couples TRBV13 to TRBJ1-2; 9 nucleotides match TRBD1. The junction had 11 bases not matched to a gene; V was cut back by 5 bases and J by 4 bases. Germline CDR1 reads PRHDT; CDR2 reads FYEKMQ (reference sequence). This CDR3 comprises 16 residues. The CDR3 sequence is CASSPPGQGRAYGYTF. The CDR3 nucleotides read TGTGCCAGCAGCCCACCGGGACAGGGTAGGGCCTATGGCTACACCTTC.

The chain employs TRBV5-6 and TRBJ1-6; D may be TRBD1 (6 bases). CDR1 and CDR2 (germline): SGHDT, YYEEEE. This CDR3 spans 13 amino acids. Trimming took off 4 bases at V and 7 bases at J, with 9 bases between the two ends. In DNA, the CDR3 is TGTGCCAGCAGCCGGACAGCAAATTCACCCCTCCACTTT. Its translation is CASSRTANSPLHF.

The chain has TRBV30 and TRBJ2-3, with TRBD2 identical over 15 bases. Germline CDR1 is GTSNPN and CDR2 is SVGIG (reference sequence). The CDR3 sequence is 17 residues long. V gave up 2 bases and J gave up 4 bases; unmatched junction bases: 7. In DNA form, the CDR3 reads TGTGCCTGGAGTAGAGGACTAGCGGGAGGGGGGTCAGATACGCAGTATTTT. Amino acid sequence: CAWSRGLAGGGSDTQYF.

CDR3 sequence: CASSKIGYSGNTIYF. As DNA, the CDR3 is TGTGCCAGCAGTAAAATAGGGTACTCTGGAAACACCATATATTTT. This sequence joins TRBV28 and TRBJ1-3; unclear D gene. From germline, CDR1 is MDHEN and CDR2 SYDVKM. This CDR3 is 15 amino acids long. The V end lost 5 bases, the J end lost 0 bases, and 11 bases lay between the germline ends.

J is TRBJ2-2 and V is TRBV13; possibly TRBD1 or TRBD2 for D (5 bases each). The germline gives CDR1 PRHDT, CDR2 FYEKMQ (reference sequence). The CDR3 sequence is 16 residues long. The V gene lost 4 bases and the J gene lost 0 bases, with 12 bases spanning the gap. The CDR3 coding sequence is TGTGCCAGCAGCTCCCGGGACCTTGCGAACACCGGGGAGCTGTTTTTT. This codes for CASSSRDLANTGELFF.

This clone was detected only once. V usage is TRBV7-6 and J usage is TRBJ2-5; 9 nucleotides align to TRBD2. CDR1 and CDR2 from the germline V gene are SGHVS and FNYEAQ. V was clipped by 5 bases and J by 4 bases; unmatched bases: 14. This CDR3 region has 17 residues. The CDR3 DNA reads as TGTGCCAGCAGCCCGACTTTTTGGCGGGAGGGCGGAGAGACCCAGTACTTC. Translation: CASSPTFWREGGETQYF.

Note on this clone: The identical CDR3 is also encoded by other nucleotide sequences in the sample. The chain links TRBV18 to TRBJ2-7; D unclear. V dropped 4 bases and J dropped 0 bases, with 7 bases sitting between them. Per germline, CDR1 KGHSH and CDR2 LQKENI. This CDR3 has 13 residues. The CDR3 sequence: CASSLQSSYEQYF. DNA for the CDR3: TGTGCCAGCTCACTCCAAAGCTCCTACGAGCAGTACTTC.

For this clone: Additional DNA sequences in this sample encode the identical CDR3. The chain recombines TRBV7-2 with TRBJ2-7, with D tentatively TRBD2 (5 bases). V was clipped by 4 bases and J by 4 bases, with 8 bases between them. CDR1 is SGHTA and CDR2 is FQGNSA in the germline V gene. This CDR3 has 12 residues. CDR3 DNA: TGTGCCAGCAGCTCAAGCGGTTACGAGCAGTACTTC. Residues: CASSSSGYEQYF.

The chain joins TRBV11-2 to TRBJ2-7; D is perhaps TRBD1 (5 bases). Germline values: CDR1 SGHAT, CDR2 FQNNGV. The V end lost 5 bases, the J end lost 2 bases, and 16 bases lay between the germline ends. The CDR3 length is 15 residues. CDR3 DNA: TGTGCCAGCAGCCCACAGACAGCCGGGCCCTACGAGCAGTACTTC. Its protein is CASSPQTAGPYEQYF.

The genes are TRBV6-5 and TRBJ2-5; D might be TRBD1 or TRBD2, each matching 5 bases. The V gene lost 6 bases and the J gene lost 4 bases, with 15 bases spanning the gap. Germline CDR1 and CDR2: MNHEY and SVGAGI. CDR3 size: 14 residues. The chain's CDR3 is CASRTGTVGETQYF. In DNA form, the CDR3 reads TGTGCCAGCAGAACCGGGACGGTGGGAGAGACCCAGTACTTC.

The rearrangement uses TRBV5-1 and TRBJ1-6; the match to TRBD1 covers 10 bases. Germline V gene sequence: CDR1 SGHRS, CDR2 YFSETQ. The CDR3 extends over 16 amino acids. The J segment lost 5 bases and the V segment lost 4 bases, leaving 6 bases of the junction unmatched. The CDR3 loop reads CASSLFDRGHNSPLHF. The CDR3 bases are TGCGCCAGCAGCCTATTCGACAGGGGGCATAATTCACCCCTCCACTTT.

The chain employs TRBV7-9 and TRBJ2-7; 9 bases map to TRBD1. The CDR3 has 17 residues. V was pared by 4 bases and J by 2 bases, with 12 bases of the junction left unmatched. The germline V gene has CDR1 SEHNR and CDR2 FQNEAQ (reference sequence). The CDR3 coding sequence is TGTGCCAGCAGCTCGCCGACCGGGACAGGGCTTACCTACGAGCAGTACTTC. As protein: CASSSPTGTGLTYEQYF.

This chain uses TRBV11-3 with TRBJ2-2, with 7 bases aligning to TRBD2. V lost 5 bases to trimming and J lost 0 bases; unmatched junction nucleotides: 3. The germline CDR1 and CDR2 sequences are SGHNT and YENEEA. The CDR3 sequence is 15 residues long. The DNA for the CDR3 is TGTGCCAGCAGCATAAGCGGGACGAACACCGGGGAGCTGTTTTTT. This encodes CASSISGTNTGELFF.

The rearrangement links TRBV6-5 to TRBJ2-7; 7 positions match TRBD2. The J segment lost 3 bases and the V segment lost 2 bases, leaving 7 bases of the junction unmatched. This CDR3 has 15 amino acids. Germline lookup yields CDR1 MNHEY and CDR2 SVGAGI. The CDR3 nucleotides read TGTGCCAGCAGTTACGGGTTCGGCGGGAGCTACGAGCAGTACTTC. Translated: CASSYGFGGSYEQYF.